This TCR beta chain was sequenced in a study of response to subunit inactivated influenza vaccine (dated by TCRdb to the late 2010s). Regarding the study in general: The study used deep quantitative T cell receptor repertoire profiling to track responses to a trivalent subunit inactivated influenza vaccine. The paper as a whole reports these results and caveats: It was suggested by the authors that each seasonal influenza vaccination may recruit only a limited number of new T cells.

Library preparation employed RT-PCR. Sequencing was carried out with an Illumina HiSeq 2500. Clones were called with MiXCR by TCRdb after fastp trimmed the public reads at Q25, and only in-frame beta chains were retained. All rows with the same CDR3 protein become a single entry with the most common DNA and genes. Here the sample has a few hundred thousand distinct CDR3 sequences; approximately 14% occur a single time. Of the sample, 11% is held by the ten largest clones. A remark on this clonotype: Its recognized antigen is unknown. Per-base quality was not reported, and no clone a single base away is much larger than it.

This specimen consisted of PBMCs from blood, obtained 11 to 12 days after vaccination. The TCR comes from a man over 45 who received an inactivated influenza vaccine. Donor details come from another sample of the same person, matched by shared clones.

The CDR3 corresponds to CASSPRGGNIQYF. The base sequence is TGTGCCAGCAGTCCAAGGGGAGGGAACATTCAGTACTTC. The receptor chain draws on TRBV12-3 or TRBV12-4 and TRBJ2-4; the junction holds 7 bases that match TRBD2. V and J are trimmed by 5 bases and 7 bases, and the gene matches miss 5 bases of the junction. Reading from cysteine to phenylalanine, the CDR3 counts 13 amino acids. The kept DNA is CDR3 alone, 39 bases in frame from the first base.